In this sample, the clone carrying this T cell receptor beta chain turned up a few times. A read error is possible here, since a much larger clone lies one base away. The CDR3 totals 14 residues. Per the germline V gene, CDR1 is LGHNT and CDR2 is FRNRAP. Clinicians diagnosed using symptoms, serum thyroxine, TRAb, thyroid ultrasound and orbital computed tomography. The source of the sample is a study of Graves' ophthalmopathy and Graves' hyperthyroidism. The sequenced template was RNA, covering the TCR beta CDR3 region. First-round RT-PCR employed HTBI primers, with a second-round multiplex PCR after it. TCRdb analysed the multiplex PCR reads with MiXCR anew, one entry per CDR3 protein. The sample includes hundreds of thousands of distinct CDR3 sequences, approximately 15% of them seen just once.

Sequencing was done on a sample of peripheral blood. The V call is TRBV12-5, the J call TRBJ1-5; 7 bases fit TRBD1. This TCR derives from a woman younger than 30 with stable Graves' hyperthyroidism. The CDR3 here is CTSGAQGPNQPQHF. For the CDR3, the DNA is TGTACTAGTGGTGCACAGGGGCCCAATCAGCCCCAGCATTTT.